This is a list of T cell receptor beta chains from one sample in a study of shared clonotypes between healthy human individuals. Only in-frame clones appear in the TCRdb table, and some are missing; sequencing was by immunoSEQ multiplex PCR. The data contain more than 400,000 clones, 95% to 96% of them singletons. Sequencing was performed on naive CD4+ T cells sorted from blood. Every receptor here comes from a woman aged 30 to 39 in good health. The CDR3 runs from the conserved cysteine through the conserved F or W. A D gene is named only where the DNA matches it firmly. A clone size is listed for some rows: how often the clone was seen (once, few, many), or a class if it is expanded.

j_call d_call v_call clone_size cdr3_aa cdr3_nt
TRBJ2-3 NA TRBV25-1 NA CASSEGTRSTDTQYF TGTGCCAGCAGTGAAGGGACACGTAGTACAGATACGCAGTATTTT
TRBJ1-1 NA TRBV5-1 NA CASSISSRNTEAFF TGCGCCAGCAGTATCTCGTCGAGGAACACTGAAGCTTTCTTT
TRBJ2-7 TRBD1 TRBV11-2 NA CASSFPGQGLYEQYF TGTGCCAGCAGCTTCCCGGGACAGGGTTTATACGAGCAGTACTTC
TRBJ2-5 TRBD1 TRBV19 NA CASSEKPGQRQETQYF TGTGCCAGTAGTGAAAAACCGGGACAGAGACAAGAGACCCAGTACTTC
TRBJ2-5 TRBD1 TRBV7-9 NA CASSHSGGAETQYF TGTGCCAGCAGCCACTCAGGGGGCGCGGAGACCCAGTACTTC
TRBJ2-1 NA TRBV2 NA CASSEMTSSHDEQFF TGTGCCAGCAGTGAGATGACTAGTTCCCACGATGAGCAGTTCTTC
TRBJ2-5 TRBD1 TRBV5-1 NA CASSKDRGRETQYF TGCGCCAGCAGCAAGGACAGGGGGAGGGAGACCCAGTACTTC
TRBJ1-2 NA TRBV28 NA CASSTGLSYGYTF TGTGCCAGCAGTACGGGCCTCTCCTATGGCTACACCTTC
TRBJ1-5 NA TRBV7-8 NA CASSTRRVLRPQHF TGTGCCAGCAGCACCCGACGGGTCCTTCGGCCCCAGCATTTT
TRBJ1-1 NA TRBV25-1 NA CASSVVGGRAFF TGTGCCAGCAGTGTGGTAGGAGGTAGGGCTTTCTTT
TRBJ2-3 TRBD2 TRBV6-5 NA CASSRLAGTDTQYF TGTGCCAGCAGTAGACTAGCGGGCACAGATACGCAGTATTTT
TRBJ1-5 TRBD1 TRBV7-8 NA CASSSGTGIFQPQHF TGTGCCAGCAGCTCCGGGACAGGGATTTTTCAGCCCCAGCATTTT
TRBJ1-1 NA TRBV2 NA CAIPNGEAVNTEAFF TGTGCCATACCCAATGGTGAGGCAGTGAACACTGAAGCTTTCTTT
TRBJ2-3 TRBD2 TRBV5-6 NA CASSSVGLAGSTDTQYF TGTGCCAGCAGCTCCGTAGGTCTAGCGGGGAGCACAGATACGCAGTATTTT
TRBJ2-1 NA TRBV9 NA CASSAEGRGYNEQFF TGTGCCAGCAGCGCGGAGGGCCGGGGTTACAATGAGCAGTTCTTC
TRBJ2-7 TRBD2 TRBV20-1 NA CSATSGYEQYF TGCAGTGCTACTAGCGGCTACGAGCAGTACTTC
TRBJ2-7 TRBD1 TRBV19 few CASGDRPRQYF TGTGCCAGTGGGGACAGGCCTAGGCAGTACTTC
TRBJ2-3 NA TRBV10-3 NA CAISESVAGSTDTQYF TGTGCCATCAGTGAGTCGGTCGCGGGGAGCACAGATACGCAGTATTTT
TRBJ2-6 NA TRBV2 once CASSEEVGISGANVLTF TGTGCCAGCAGTGAAGAGGTCGGGATCTCTGGGGCCAACGTCCTGACTTTC
TRBJ1-1 NA TRBV18 NA CASSPPYRSNTEAFF TGTGCCAGCTCACCACCGTACAGGTCGAACACTGAAGCTTTCTTT
TRBJ1-5 NA TRBV19 NA CASSIATGYRYQPQHF TGTGCCAGTAGTATAGCGACAGGATACCGATATCAGCCCCAGCATTTT
TRBJ1-5 NA TRBV6-1 NA CASDLGGGSHQPQHF TGTGCCAGCGACCTTGGGGGGGGCTCTCATCAGCCCCAGCATTTT
TRBJ2-7 TRBD2 TRBV28 NA CASRKAGTSYEQYF TGTGCCAGCAGAAAAGCGGGAACCTCCTACGAGCAGTACTTC
TRBJ2-3 NA TRBV5-1 once CASSPEGYSADTQYF TGCGCCAGCAGTCCCGAGGGTTATTCCGCAGATACGCAGTATTTT
TRBJ2-7 NA TRBV5-1 NA CASSKGPTYEQYF TGCGCCAGCAGCAAGGGTCCTACTTACGAGCAGTACTTC
TRBJ1-1 NA TRBV2 NA CASSTGGGTEAFF TGTGCCAGCAGTACGGGGGGCGGCACTGAAGCTTTCTTT
TRBJ2-5 NA TRBV7-9 NA CASSPRRGVAGETQYF TGTGCCAGCAGCCCTAGGAGGGGGGTCGCAGGTGAGACCCAGTACTTC
TRBJ1-2 TRBD1 TRBV5-1 NA CASSLMAGGRNYGYTF TGCGCCAGCAGCTTAATGGCAGGGGGCCGGAACTATGGCTACACCTTC
TRBJ2-7 TRBD2 TRBV6-1 NA CASSEPGRASEQYF TGTGCCAGCAGTGAACCCGGGAGGGCCTCCGAGCAGTACTTC
TRBJ1-3 TRBD1 TRBV18 NA CASSQGQGANGNTIYF TGTGCCAGCTCACAAGGACAGGGGGCGAATGGAAACACCATATATTTT
TRBJ1-5 TRBD1 TRBV4-1 NA CASSLRTGTRIDQPQHF TGCGCCAGCAGCCTTCGGACAGGGACGAGGATCGATCAGCCCCAGCATTTT
TRBJ2-7 TRBD1 TRBV13 NA CASSLEWDREGEQYF TGTGCCAGCAGCTTAGAGTGGGACAGGGAGGGCGAGCAGTACTTC
TRBJ1-5 TRBD1 TRBV19 NA CASSRDLGQHQPQHF TGTGCCAGTAGTAGAGATTTGGGACAGCATCAGCCCCAGCATTTT
TRBJ1-3 TRBD1 TRBV5-1 NA CASSSGGAAGNTIYF TGCGCCAGCAGCTCAGGGGGCGCAGCCGGAAACACCATATATTTT
TRBJ1-1 TRBD1 TRBV6-1 NA CASSGPSTGANTEAFF TGTGCCAGCAGTGGCCCCTCGACAGGGGCGAACACTGAAGCTTTCTTT
TRBJ2-2 NA TRBV19 NA CASSISGGPGELFF TGTGCCAGTAGTATAAGTGGGGGTCCCGGGGAGCTGTTTTTT
TRBJ2-1 NA TRBV7-9 NA CASSPGLAIGEQFF TGTGCCAGCAGCCCCGGGCTAGCAATTGGTGAGCAGTTCTTC
TRBJ1-4 NA TRBV19 NA CASTIGRFLRNEKLFF TGTGCCAGTACCATCGGACGGTTTTTGCGGAATGAAAAACTGTTTTTT
TRBJ2-1 TRBD2 TRBV6-6 NA CASSPLAAENNEQFF TGTGCCAGCAGCCCACTAGCGGCGGAGAACAATGAGCAGTTCTTC
TRBJ2-5 NA TRBV28 few CASSGVAGATQYF TGTGCCAGCAGTGGTGTGGCGGGTGCGACCCAGTACTTC
TRBJ2-1 NA TRBV7-6 NA CASSLNGRVNEQFF TGTGCCAGCAGCTTAAACGGGAGAGTCAATGAGCAGTTCTTC
TRBJ1-3 NA TRBV7-9 NA CASSLVGWGPGNTIYF TGTGCCAGCAGCTTAGTAGGTTGGGGGCCTGGAAACACCATATATTTT
TRBJ2-1 TRBD2 TRBV10-3 NA CAAATSGRDGSYNEQFF TGTGCCGCCGCGACTAGCGGGAGGGATGGATCCTACAATGAGCAGTTCTTC
TRBJ1-4 NA TRBV28 NA CASSKTGATNEKLFF TGTGCCAGCAGCAAAACAGGTGCAACTAATGAAAAACTGTTTTTT
TRBJ2-1 TRBD2 TRBV7-9 once CASSLVLGRGVRGNEQFF TGTGCCAGCAGCTTAGTCTTGGGGAGGGGAGTAAGAGGCAATGAGCAGTTCTTC
TRBJ2-6 NA TRBV19 NA CASKDTGRAGANVLTF TGTGCCAGTAAAGACACAGGGAGGGCTGGGGCCAACGTCCTGACTTTC
TRBJ2-7 NA TRBV19 NA CATSRGAGRNYEQYF TGTGCCACCTCACGGGGGGCAGGGCGAAACTACGAGCAGTACTTC
TRBJ2-2 NA TRBV27 NA CASKGEATGELFF TGTGCCAGCAAAGGCGAAGCCACCGGGGAGCTGTTTTTT
TRBJ2-7 NA TRBV7-9 once CASRLASDYEQYF TGTGCCAGCAGACTCGCGAGCGACTACGAGCAGTACTTC
TRBJ1-2 NA TRBV28 NA CASEANYGYTF TGTGCCAGCGAAGCTAACTATGGCTACACCTTC
TRBJ2-7 NA TRBV19 NA CASSQNGVLYYEQYF TGTGCCAGTAGTCAAAACGGGGTCCTCTACTACGAGCAGTACTTC
TRBJ1-2 TRBD1 TRBV18 NA CASSPPGQQYGYTF TGTGCCAGCTCACCACCGGGACAGCAATATGGCTACACCTTC